This TCR beta chain was identified during a study of T cells in narcolepsy. Study-level information: Patients with NT1 or NT2 and healthy control donors were enrolled.

Comment on this clone: Antigen specificity is unknown.

Study-level points and caveats: Healthy controls reportedly lacked the autoreactive clonotypes serially found in patients' blood. Same-patient CSF and blood CD4+ T cell clonotypes included HCRT-specific and TRIB2-specific autoreactive ones.

Produced via immunoSEQ multiplex PCR; TCRdb's table is partial and in-frame only. The repertoire consists of approximately 35,000 clones, with roughly nine tenths occurring once and the leading ten covering 0.83%. J gave up 8 bases and V 2 bases, and 6 bases lay outside the gene matches. This CDR3 spans 15 amino acids. CDR1 is MNHNY, CDR2 SVGAGI, per germline (reference sequence). The genes are TRBV6-6 and TRBJ1-4, with 9 bases aligning to TRBD1. Material for sequencing was CD45RA- memory CD4+ T cells from PBMCs. The sequence derives from a human donor with narcolepsy. The CDR3 sequence is CASSYPDRGGEKLFF. The CDR3 DNA reads as TGTGCCAGCAGTTACCCCGACAGGGGGGGGGAAAAACTGTTTTTT.